This is a list of T cell receptor beta chains from one sample in a study of cytomegalovirus exposure and HLA in healthy donors. The assay was immunoSEQ multiplex PCR, and TCRdb's table has in-frame clones only and misses some. Of about 200,000 clones listed, 65% to 80% are singletons. Source material: PBMCs. These receptors all come from a woman in her 30s in good health and CMV-seropositive. The CDR3 runs from the conserved cysteine through the conserved F or W. D genes are given only for firm matches. Some rows mark clone size as missing; the rest say once, few, many or name a class of expanded clone.

J gene | V gene | D gene | clone size | CDR3 DNA | CDR3 protein
TRBJ1-3 | TRBV7-8 | . | . | TGTGCCAGCAGAGACCGACTGGGCTCTGGAAACACCATATATTTT | CASRDRLGSGNTIYF
TRBJ2-1 | TRBV29-1 | . | . | TGCAGCGTTTCGGAGGTGATACTGAGCTCCTACAATGAGCAGTTCTTC | CSVSEVILSSYNEQFF
TRBJ2-7 | TRBV4-1 | TRBD2 | . | TGCGCCAGCAGCCAAGGTTATATTTCCGGGACTAGAAGATCCTACGAGCAGTACTTC | CASSQGYISGTRRSYEQYF
TRBJ2-1 | TRBV2 | TRBD2 | . | TGTGCCAGCAGTTCCACACTAGCGTGGCAGTTCTTC | CASSSTLAWQFF
TRBJ2-3 | TRBV9 | TRBD1 | . | TGTGCCAGCAGCGTACGGGCTGAAACAGGGGGCGTATTTGATACGCAGTATTTT | CASSVRAETGGVFDTQYF
TRBJ1-1 | TRBV18 | . | . | TGTGCCAGCTCACAGGGGTTTAACACTGAAGCTTTCTTT | CASSQGFNTEAFF
TRBJ2-3 | TRBV5-8 | . | . | TGTGCCAGCAGCTTAACAGGGTACAGGACAGATACGCAGTATTTT | CASSLTGYRTDTQYF
TRBJ2-3 | TRBV5-1 | . | . | TGCGCCAGCAGCTCCCAGTCTGACACAGATACGCAGTATTTT | CASSSQSDTDTQYF
TRBJ2-5 | TRBV5-6 | TRBD2 | . | TGTGCCAGCAGCTGGGAGGGAGAGACCCAGTACTTC | CASSWEGETQYF
TRBJ2-3 | TRBV2 | TRBD2 | few | TGTGCCAGGGGGGGGACCTCCGGCACAGATACGCAGTATTTT | CARGGTSGTDTQYF
TRBJ2-7 | TRBV7-9 | TRBD1 | . | TGTGCCAGCAGCTGGGACAGGGGGCGCACGTACTTC | CASSWDRGRTYF
TRBJ2-7 | TRBV7-9 | TRBD1 | . | TGTGCCAGCCTCGGGACAGCAAACAACGAGCAGTACTTC | CASLGTANNEQYF
TRBJ2-2 | TRBV6-5 | TRBD1 | . | TGTGCCAGCAGTTACCTCGGGACAGCTAACACCGGGGAGCTGTTTTTT | CASSYLGTANTGELFF
TRBJ2-1 | TRBV27 | TRBD1 | . | TGTGCCAGCAGTCCTAGGACAGGGGGAGGCAATGAGCAGTTCTTC | CASSPRTGGGNEQFF
TRBJ2-2 | TRBV2 | . | . | TGTGCCAGCAGTGTATTGGGGGGTAGTACCGGGGAGCTGTTTTTT | CASSVLGGSTGELFF
TRBJ2-1 | TRBV5-1 | . | . | TGCGCCAGCAGCGCGTCGAGCAATGAGCAGTTCTTC | CASSASSNEQFF
TRBJ2-1 | TRBV11-2 | TRBD1 | . | TGTGCCAGCAGCCCGACGCCAGACAGGGAACTCTACAATGAGCAGTTCTTC | CASSPTPDRELYNEQFF
TRBJ1-2 | TRBV7-9 | . | . | TGTTCCAGCAGCAGTACAAGCTATGGCTACACCTTC | CSSSSTSYGYTF
TRBJ2-5 | TRBV12-5 | . | . | TGTGCTAGTGGCCGTCAAGAGACCCAGTACTTC | CASGRQETQYF
TRBJ2-3 | TRBV9 | . | . | TGTGCCAGCAGCGTAGTTGGAGGGCCTACAGATACGCAGTATTTT | CASSVVGGPTDTQYF
TRBJ2-5 | TRBV15 | . | . | TGTGCCACCAGCAGATCGCCGGGACTCTCGGTAGACCAAGAGACCCAGTACTTC | CATSRSPGLSVDQETQYF
TRBJ2-3 | TRBV14 | TRBD2 | . | TGTGCCAGCAGCCTTTTACGATCTAGCGGGAGTATAGAAGATACGCAGTATTTT | CASSLLRSSGSIEDTQYF
TRBJ2-7 | TRBV13 | . | once | TGTGCCAGCAGCTTATACTCGGAGGAAGGTCACGAGCAGTACTTC | CASSLYSEEGHEQYF
TRBJ2-1 | TRBV27 | TRBD2 | . | TGTGCCAGCAGTTTCTATGCGGGAGGGCCTAACTCTGAGCAGTTCTTC | CASSFYAGGPNSEQFF
TRBJ2-7 | TRBV5-1 | . | . | TGCGCCAGCAGCCCCGAATACTTCCTGGTGGGAGGAACCTACGAGCAGTACTTC | CASSPEYFLVGGTYEQYF
TRBJ2-7 | TRBV6-1 | TRBD1 | few | TGTGCCAGCAGTGAATGGGGACAGGGGGTTAGCGAGCAGTACTTC | CASSEWGQGVSEQYF
TRBJ2-7 | TRBV7-9 | . | . | TGTGCCAGCAGCTCTGAGACTAGGTACCCCTACGAGCAGTACTTC | CASSSETRYPYEQYF
TRBJ2-1 | TRBV11-2 | TRBD1 | . | TGTGCCAGCAGCTACCGGGACAGGGCGGACAATGAGCAGTTCTTC | CASSYRDRADNEQFF
TRBJ2-1 | TRBV2 | TRBD2 | . | TGTGCCACCTCTGCGGGGGACAATGAGCAGTTCTTC | CATSAGDNEQFF
TRBJ2-5 | TRBV5-6 | TRBD2 | . | TGTGCCAGCAGCTCGGGACTAGCGGGACCTTTTTTCCAAGAGACCCAGTACTTC | CASSSGLAGPFFQETQYF